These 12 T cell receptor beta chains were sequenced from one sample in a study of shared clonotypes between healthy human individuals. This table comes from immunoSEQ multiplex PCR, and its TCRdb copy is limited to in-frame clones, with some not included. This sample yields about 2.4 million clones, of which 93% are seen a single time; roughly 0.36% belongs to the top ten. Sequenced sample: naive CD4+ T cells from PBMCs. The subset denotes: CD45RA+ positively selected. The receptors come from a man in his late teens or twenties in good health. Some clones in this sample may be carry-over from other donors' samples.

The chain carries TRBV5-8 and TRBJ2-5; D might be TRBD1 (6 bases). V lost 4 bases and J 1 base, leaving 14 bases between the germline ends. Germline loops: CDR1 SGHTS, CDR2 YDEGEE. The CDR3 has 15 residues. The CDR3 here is CASSIGAGAQETQYF. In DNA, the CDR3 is TGTGCCAGCAGCATAGGGGCAGGGGCCCAAGAGACCCAGTACTTC.

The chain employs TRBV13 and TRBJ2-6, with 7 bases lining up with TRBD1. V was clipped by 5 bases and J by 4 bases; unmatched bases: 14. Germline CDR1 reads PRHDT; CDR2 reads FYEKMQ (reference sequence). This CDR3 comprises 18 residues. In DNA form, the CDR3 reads TGTGCCAGCAGCATCTCACAGGGGCTCCAGTCCGGGGCCAACGTCCTGACTTTC. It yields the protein CASSISQGLQSGANVLTF.

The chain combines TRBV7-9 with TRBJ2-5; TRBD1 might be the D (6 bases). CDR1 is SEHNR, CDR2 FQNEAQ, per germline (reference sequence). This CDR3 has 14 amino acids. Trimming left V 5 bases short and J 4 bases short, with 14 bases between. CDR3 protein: CASSPPPTGETQYF. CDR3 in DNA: TGTGCCAGCAGCCCCCCCCCGACAGGAGAGACCCAGTACTTC.

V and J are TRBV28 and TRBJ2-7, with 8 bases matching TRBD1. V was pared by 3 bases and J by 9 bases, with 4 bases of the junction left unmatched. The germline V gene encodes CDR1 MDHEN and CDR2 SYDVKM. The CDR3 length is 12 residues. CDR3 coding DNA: TGTGCCAGCAGTTTTCACGGACAGGGGCAGTACTTC. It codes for CASSFHGQGQYF.

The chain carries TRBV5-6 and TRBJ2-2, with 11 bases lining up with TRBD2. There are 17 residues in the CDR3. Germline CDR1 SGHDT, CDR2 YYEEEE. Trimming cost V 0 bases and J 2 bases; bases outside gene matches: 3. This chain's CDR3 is CASSLEGLAGNTGELFF. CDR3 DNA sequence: TGTGCCAGCAGCTTGGAAGGACTAGCGGGTAACACCGGGGAGCTGTTTTTT. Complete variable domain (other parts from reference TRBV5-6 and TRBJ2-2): DAGVTQSPTHLIKTRGQQVTLRCSPKSGHDTVSWYQQALGQGPQFIFQYYEEEERQRGNFPDRFSGHQFPNYSSELNVNALLLGDSALYLCASSLEGLAGNTGELFFGEGSRLTVL.

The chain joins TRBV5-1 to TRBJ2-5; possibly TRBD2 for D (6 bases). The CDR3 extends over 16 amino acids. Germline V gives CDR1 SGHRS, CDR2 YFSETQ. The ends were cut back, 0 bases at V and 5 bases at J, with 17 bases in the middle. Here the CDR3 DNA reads TGCGCCAGCAGCTTGGCTACCGGGAGTGGAGTGGAGACCCAGTACTTC. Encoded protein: CASSLATGSGVETQYF.

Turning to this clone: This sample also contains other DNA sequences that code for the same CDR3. This chain's CDR3 is CASSSGNTIYF. CDR3 nucleotide sequence: TGTGCCAGCAGCTCCGGGAACACCATATATTTT. V gene TRBV7-6 combines with J gene TRBJ1-3; no clear D. The V gene's germline CDR1 is SGHVS and CDR2 FNYEAQ. The CDR3 loop spans 11 amino acids. The germline V and J ends were trimmed by 4 bases and 7 bases, with 5 bases remaining between them.

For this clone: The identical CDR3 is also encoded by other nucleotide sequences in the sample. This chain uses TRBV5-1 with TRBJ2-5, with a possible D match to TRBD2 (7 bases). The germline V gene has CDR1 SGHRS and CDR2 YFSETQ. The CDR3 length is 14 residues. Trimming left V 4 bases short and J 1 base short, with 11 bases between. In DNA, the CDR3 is TGCGCCAGCAGCCCCGGGGGGCTCCAAGAGACCCAGTACTTC. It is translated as CASSPGGLQETQYF.

This CDR3 reads CASSPGSGTYTGELFF. CDR3 coding DNA: TGCGCCAGCAGCCCAGGGTCAGGGACCTACACCGGGGAGCTGTTTTTT. This chain connects TRBV4-3 to TRBJ2-2; D might be TRBD1 or TRBD2, each matching 5 bases. Deletions cut 4 bases from V and 3 bases from J, with 15 bases between. This CDR3 contains 16 residues. Germline lookup yields CDR1 LGHNA and CDR2 YSLEER.

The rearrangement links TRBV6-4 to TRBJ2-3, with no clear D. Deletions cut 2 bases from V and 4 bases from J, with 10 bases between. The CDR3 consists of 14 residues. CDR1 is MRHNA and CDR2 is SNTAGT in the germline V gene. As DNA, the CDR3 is TGTGCCAGCAGTGACGAGGTAGCCTCAGATACGCAGTATTTT. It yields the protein CASSDEVASDTQYF.

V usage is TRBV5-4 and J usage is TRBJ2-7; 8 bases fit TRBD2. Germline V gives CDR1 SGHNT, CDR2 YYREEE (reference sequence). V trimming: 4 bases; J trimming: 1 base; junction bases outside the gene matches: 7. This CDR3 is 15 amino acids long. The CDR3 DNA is TGTGCCAGCAGCCGGGGGGGGAGGCAATCCTACGAGCAGTACTTC. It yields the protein CASSRGGRQSYEQYF.

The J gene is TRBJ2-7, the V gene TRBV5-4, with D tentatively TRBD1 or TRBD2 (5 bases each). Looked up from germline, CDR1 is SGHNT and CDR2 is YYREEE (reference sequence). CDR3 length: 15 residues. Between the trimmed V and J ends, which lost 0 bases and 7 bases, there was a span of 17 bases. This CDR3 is CASSLAHGALGEQYF. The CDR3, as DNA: TGTGCCAGCAGCTTGGCCCACGGGGCTCTTGGGGAGCAGTACTTC.